The clone carrying this T cell receptor (beta chain) was counted a few times. Its antigen is unknown. Clones were sequenced by immunoSEQ multiplex PCR, and TCRdb holds only the in-frame ones, with some missing. The table has about 30,000 clones, approximately 79% seen once; the top ten hold about 1.9%. V lost 6 bases to trimming and J lost 11 bases; unmatched junction nucleotides: 8. Germline assignment: CDR1 MNHNS and CDR2 SASEGT. This CDR3 region has 12 residues. Patients in the study were battling locally advanced or metastatic urothelial carcinoma. Anywhere from 1 to 8 samples came from each patient, spanning pretreatment and on-treatment. The data originate from a study of PD-L1 blockade in urothelial cancer. As for the study in general: Analysis of blood occurred 3 weeks (second dose) and 6 weeks after treatment start. Study results and caveats: Better survival was forecast by a pretreatment blood TCR clonality below the median.

J is TRBJ1-1 and V is TRBV6-1; 8 bases are shared with TRBD1. The material was PBMCs, obtained around atezolizumab (anti-PD-L1) treatment. This TCR came from a man aged 45-65 years with urothelial cancer. The CDR3: CASRTGTGGAFF. CDR3 coding DNA: TGTGCCAGCAGGACGGGCACAGGGGGGGCTTTCTTT.